This TCR beta chain was retrieved from a study of blood T cell repertoires in COVID-19. This clone has just one count. Original methodology: From reference gene primer amplification, estimates of nucleated cell counts were derived. The repertoire was sequenced with immunoSEQ multiplex PCR; TCRdb's copy has only in-frame clones and lacks some. V and J calls and clone size are those listed in that table; D and trimming were worked out from the DNA. Counted here are roughly 100,000 clones, about 88% occurring once; the ten biggest clones make up 6.2%. The V gene end was trimmed by 0 bases and the J gene end by 8 bases; junction bases not matched to a gene: 4. This CDR3 is built from 15 residues. CDR1 SGHNT and CDR2 YYREEE come from the germline V gene (reference sequence).

The rearrangement links TRBV5-4 to TRBJ2-1; TRBD2 matches 11 bases. The clonotype originates from a human donor in a cohort sampled during active COVID-19. Sequencing was carried out using peripheral blood. The CDR3 nucleotides read TGTGCCAGCAGCTTGGGACTAGCGGGATATGATGAGCAGTTCTTC. Its protein is CASSLGLAGYDEQFF.